Given below is one T cell receptor (beta chain) in context. At the DNA level, this CDR3 is encoded by other sequences in the same sample as well. Some clones are missing from TCRdb's copy, which holds only in-frame ones; the method was immunoSEQ multiplex PCR. The sample records about 210,000 clones, around 86% being singletons. This specimen comes from a study of blood T cell repertoires in COVID-19. Study-wide background: Specimens from acute and convalescent COVID-19 originated in the United States, Italy and Spain.

This clonotype was sampled from a woman in her forties in a cohort exposed to, infected with or recovered from COVID-19 (not recorded which). The material sequenced was PBMCs or T cells enriched from blood (not recorded which).

The CDR3 bases are TGTGCCAGCAGCCAAGATCCCGGGCGGGGGAGGTTCTTC. Residues: CASSQDPGRGRFF. J is TRBJ2-1 and V is TRBV4-2, with 7 bases aligning to TRBD2. V lost 0 bases and J lost 15; bases outside the gene matches: 8. Germline V gene sequence: CDR1 LGHNA, CDR2 YNFKEQ. The CDR3 covers 13 residues.